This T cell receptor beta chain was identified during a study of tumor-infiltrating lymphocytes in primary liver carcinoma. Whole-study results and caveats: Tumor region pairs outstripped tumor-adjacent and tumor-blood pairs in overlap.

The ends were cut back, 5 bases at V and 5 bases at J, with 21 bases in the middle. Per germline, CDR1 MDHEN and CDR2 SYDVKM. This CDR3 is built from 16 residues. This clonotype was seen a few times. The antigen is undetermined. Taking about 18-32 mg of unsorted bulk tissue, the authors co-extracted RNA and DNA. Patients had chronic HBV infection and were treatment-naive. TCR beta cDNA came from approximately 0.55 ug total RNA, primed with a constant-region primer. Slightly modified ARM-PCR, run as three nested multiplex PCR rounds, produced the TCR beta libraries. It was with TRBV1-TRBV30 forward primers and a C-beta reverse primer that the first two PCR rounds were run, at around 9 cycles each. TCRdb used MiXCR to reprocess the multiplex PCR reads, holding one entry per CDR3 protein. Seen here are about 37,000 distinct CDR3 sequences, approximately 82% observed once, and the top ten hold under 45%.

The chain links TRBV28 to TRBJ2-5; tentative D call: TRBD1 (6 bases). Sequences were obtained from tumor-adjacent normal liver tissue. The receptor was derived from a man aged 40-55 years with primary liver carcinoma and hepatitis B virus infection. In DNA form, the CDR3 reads TGTGCCAGCAGTCTCCCTACCCCGACAGGTTGGGAGACCCAGTACTTC. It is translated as CASSLPTPTGWETQYF. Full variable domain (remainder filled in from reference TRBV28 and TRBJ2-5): DVKVTQSSRYLVKRTGEKVFLECVQDMDHENMFWYRQDPGLGLRLIYFSYDVKMKEKGDIPEGYSVSREKKERFSLILESASTNQTSMYLCASSLPTPTGWETQYFGPGTRLLVL.